This record concerns one T cell receptor beta chain sequence. No antigen is known for it. With 60 Vbeta and 13 Jbeta primers, the PCR was carried out. Some clones are missing from TCRdb's copy, which holds only in-frame ones; the method was immunoSEQ multiplex PCR. The sample holds about 210,000 clones, about four fifths seen once. The CDR3 has 14 amino acids. Germline assignment: CDR1 SGDLS and CDR2 YYNGEE. V lost 3 bases and J lost 10, with 14 bases in between. These data come from a study of cytomegalovirus exposure and HLA in healthy donors. Broader study findings: As a later analysis showed, several of the most significant clusters appeared to be linked to common viral pathogens.

The source is a woman aged 25 to 45 in good health and CMV-seropositive. Material: PBMCs. The J gene is TRBJ1-6, the V gene TRBV9, with D perhaps matching TRBD1 (5 bases). This chain's CDR3 is CASSAHPTESPLHF. The CDR3 coding sequence is TGTGCCAGCAGCGCCCATCCGACAGAATCACCCCTCCACTTT.